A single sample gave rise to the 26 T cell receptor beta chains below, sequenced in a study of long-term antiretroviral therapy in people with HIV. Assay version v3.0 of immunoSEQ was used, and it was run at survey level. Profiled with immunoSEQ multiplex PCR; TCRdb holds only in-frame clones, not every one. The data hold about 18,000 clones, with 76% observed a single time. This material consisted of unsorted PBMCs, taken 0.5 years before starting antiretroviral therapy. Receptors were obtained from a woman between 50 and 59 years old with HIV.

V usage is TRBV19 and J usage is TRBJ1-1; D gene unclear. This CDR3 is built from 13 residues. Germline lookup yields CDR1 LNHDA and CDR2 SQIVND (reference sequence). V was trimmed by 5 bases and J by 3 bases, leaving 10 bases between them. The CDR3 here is CASSWTEDTEAFF. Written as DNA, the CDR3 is TGTGCCAGTAGTTGGACGGAGGACACTGAAGCTTTCTTT.

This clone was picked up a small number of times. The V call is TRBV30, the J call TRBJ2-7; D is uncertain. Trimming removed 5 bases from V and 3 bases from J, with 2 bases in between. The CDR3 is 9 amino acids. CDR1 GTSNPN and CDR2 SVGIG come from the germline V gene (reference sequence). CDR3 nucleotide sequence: TGTGCCTGGTACTACGAGCAGTACGTC. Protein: CAWYYEQYV.

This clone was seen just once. CDR3: CASSSPGGENTGELFF. The CDR3 nucleotides are TGTGCCAGCAGCTCCCCAGGGGGCGAGAACACCGGGGAGCTGTTTTTT. The chain links TRBV7-9 to TRBJ2-2; 8 bases match TRBD1. Germline loops: CDR1 SEHNR, CDR2 FQNEAQ (reference sequence). The CDR3 consists of 16 residues. Unmatched junction bases numbered 5, after V lost 4 bases and J lost 1 base. Based on the CDR3 plus reference TRBV7-9 and TRBJ2-2, the full variable domain is DTGVSQNPRHKITKRGQNVTFRCDPISEHNRLYWYRQTLGQGPEFLTYFQNEAQLEKSRLLSDRFSAERPKGSFSTLEIQRTEQGDSAMYLCASSSPGGENTGELFFGEGSRLTVL.

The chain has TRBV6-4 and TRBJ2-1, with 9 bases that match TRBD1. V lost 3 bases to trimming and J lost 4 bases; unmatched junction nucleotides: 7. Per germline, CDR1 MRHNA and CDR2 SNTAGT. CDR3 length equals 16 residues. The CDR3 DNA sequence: TGTGCCAGCAGTGAATCCGGGACAGGGTCTTACAATGAGCAGTTCTTC. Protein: CASSESGTGSYNEQFF.

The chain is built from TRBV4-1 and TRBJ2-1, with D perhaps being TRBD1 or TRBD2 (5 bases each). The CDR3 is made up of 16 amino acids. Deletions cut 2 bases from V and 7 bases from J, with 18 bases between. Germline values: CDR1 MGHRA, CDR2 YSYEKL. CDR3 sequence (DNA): TGCGCCAGCAGCCAAACCACCGGGACCGCTCTTAATGAGCAGTTCTTC. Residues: CASSQTTGTALNEQFF.

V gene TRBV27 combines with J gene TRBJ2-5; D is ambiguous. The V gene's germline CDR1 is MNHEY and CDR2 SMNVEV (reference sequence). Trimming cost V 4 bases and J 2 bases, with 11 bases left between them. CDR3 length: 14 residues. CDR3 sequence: CASSSVTDQETQYF. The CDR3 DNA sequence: TGTGCCAGCAGTTCTGTGACGGATCAAGAGACCCAGTACTTC.

The CDR3 DNA sequence: TGTGCCAGTAGTATCCGGGTGAGGGGGGGCGGAAATGAGCAGTTCTTC. Amino acids: CASSIRVRGGGNEQFF. The rearrangement joins TRBV19 to TRBJ2-1, with D possibly being TRBD2 (7 bases). The CDR3 spans 16 residues. The V end was cut by 3 bases, the J end by 7 bases, with 19 bases between. Germline loops: CDR1 LNHDA, CDR2 SQIVND (reference sequence).

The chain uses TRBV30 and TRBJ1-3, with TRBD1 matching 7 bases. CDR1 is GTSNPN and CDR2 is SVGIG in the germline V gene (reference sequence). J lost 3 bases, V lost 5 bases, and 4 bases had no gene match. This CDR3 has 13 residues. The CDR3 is CAWSTGVGNTIYF. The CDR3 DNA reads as TGTGCCTGGTCTACAGGGGTTGGAAACACCATATATTTT.

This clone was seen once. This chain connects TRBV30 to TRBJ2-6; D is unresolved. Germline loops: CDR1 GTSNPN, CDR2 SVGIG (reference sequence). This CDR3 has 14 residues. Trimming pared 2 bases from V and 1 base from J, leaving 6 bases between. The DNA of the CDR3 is TGTGCCTGGAGTCAAGGTTCTGGGGCCAACGTCCTGACTTTC. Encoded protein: CAWSQGSGANVLTF. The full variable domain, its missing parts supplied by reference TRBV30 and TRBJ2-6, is SQTIHQWPATLVQPVGSPLSLECTVEGTSNPNLYWYRQAAGRGLQLLFYSVGIGQISSEVPQNLSASRPQDRQFILSSKKLLLSDSGFYLCAWSQGSGANVLTFGAGSRLTVL.

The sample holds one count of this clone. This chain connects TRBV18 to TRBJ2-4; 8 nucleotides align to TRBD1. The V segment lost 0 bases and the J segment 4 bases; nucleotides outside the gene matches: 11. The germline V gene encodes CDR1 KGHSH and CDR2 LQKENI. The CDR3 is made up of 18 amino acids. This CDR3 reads CASSPPNQGAGWKNIQYF. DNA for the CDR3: TGTGCCAGCTCACCACCGAACCAGGGGGCAGGTTGGAAAAACATTCAGTACTTC.

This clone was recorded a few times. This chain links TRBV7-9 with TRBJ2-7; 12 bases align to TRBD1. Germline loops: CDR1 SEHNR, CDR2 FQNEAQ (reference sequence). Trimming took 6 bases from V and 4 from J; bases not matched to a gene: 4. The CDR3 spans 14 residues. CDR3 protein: CASRPGQGAYEQYF. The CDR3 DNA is TGTGCCAGCAGACCGGGACAGGGGGCGTACGAGCAGTACTTC.

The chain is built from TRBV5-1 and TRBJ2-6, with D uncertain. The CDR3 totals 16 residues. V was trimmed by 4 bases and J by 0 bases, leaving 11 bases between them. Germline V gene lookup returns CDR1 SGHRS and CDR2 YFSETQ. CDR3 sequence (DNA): TGCGCCAGCAGCGCCAGGCGCGACTCTGGGGCCAACGTCCTGACTTTC. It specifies CASSARRDSGANVLTF.

This CDR3 is CASSISGTGVQKLFF. The DNA of the CDR3 is TGTGCCAGCAGCATATCCGGGACAGGGGTTCAAAAACTGTTTTTT. The chain recombines TRBV28 with TRBJ1-4; 10 positions agree with TRBD1. CDR3 length: 15 amino acids. V lost 6 bases, J lost 9 bases, and 10 bases stayed unmatched. The germline CDR1 and CDR2 sequences are MDHEN and SYDVKM.

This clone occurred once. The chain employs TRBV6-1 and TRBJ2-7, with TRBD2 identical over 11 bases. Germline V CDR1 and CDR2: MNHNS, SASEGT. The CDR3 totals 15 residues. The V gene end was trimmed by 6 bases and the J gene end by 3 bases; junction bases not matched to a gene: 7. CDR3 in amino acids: CASRPGTSGYYEQYV. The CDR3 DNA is TGTGCCAGCAGGCCCGGGACTAGCGGATACTACGAGCAGTACGTC.

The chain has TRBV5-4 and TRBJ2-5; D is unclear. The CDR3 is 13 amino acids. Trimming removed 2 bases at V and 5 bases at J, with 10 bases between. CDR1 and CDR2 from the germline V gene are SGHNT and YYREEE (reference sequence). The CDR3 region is CASSFEGFETQYF. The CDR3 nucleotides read TGTGCCAGCAGCTTTGAAGGGTTCGAGACCCAGTACTTC.

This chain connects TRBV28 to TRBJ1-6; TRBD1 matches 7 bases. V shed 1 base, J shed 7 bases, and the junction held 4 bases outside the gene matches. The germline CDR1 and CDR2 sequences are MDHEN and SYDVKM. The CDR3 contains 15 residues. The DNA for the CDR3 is TGTGCCAGCAGTTTATTGGGGGGACAGAATTCACCCCTCCACTTT. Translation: CASSLLGGQNSPLHF.

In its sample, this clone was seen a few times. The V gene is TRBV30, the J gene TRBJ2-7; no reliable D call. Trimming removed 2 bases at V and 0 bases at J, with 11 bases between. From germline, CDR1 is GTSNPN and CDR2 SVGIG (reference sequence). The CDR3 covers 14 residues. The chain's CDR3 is CAWSPGSSSYEQYF. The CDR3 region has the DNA TGTGCCTGGAGTCCCGGGTCGAGCTCCTACGAGCAGTACTTC.

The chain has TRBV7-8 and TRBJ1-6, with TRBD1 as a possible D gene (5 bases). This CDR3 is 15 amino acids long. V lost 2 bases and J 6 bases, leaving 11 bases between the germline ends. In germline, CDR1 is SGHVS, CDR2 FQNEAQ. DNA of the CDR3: TGTGCCAGCAGCTTATACGACGGGGGTAATTCACCCCTCCACTTT. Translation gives CASSLYDGGNSPLHF.

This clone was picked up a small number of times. The CDR3 is CASSPQASFEGHGYTF. DNA of the CDR3: TGTGCCAGCTCACCACAAGCTTCCTTTGAGGGGCATGGCTACACCTTC. The chain joins TRBV18 to TRBJ1-2, with D perhaps matching TRBD1 (5 bases). The V and J ends lost 1 base and 6 bases respectively, with 18 bases between them. The CDR3 is made up of 16 amino acids. Germline V gene data show CDR1 as KGHSH and CDR2 as LQKENI.

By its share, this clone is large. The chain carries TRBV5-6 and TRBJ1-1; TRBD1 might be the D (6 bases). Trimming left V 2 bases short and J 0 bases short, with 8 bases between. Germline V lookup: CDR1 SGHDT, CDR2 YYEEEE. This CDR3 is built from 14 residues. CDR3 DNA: TGTGCCAGCAGCTTAGGGGGGATGAACACTGAAGCTTTCTTT. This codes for CASSLGGMNTEAFF.

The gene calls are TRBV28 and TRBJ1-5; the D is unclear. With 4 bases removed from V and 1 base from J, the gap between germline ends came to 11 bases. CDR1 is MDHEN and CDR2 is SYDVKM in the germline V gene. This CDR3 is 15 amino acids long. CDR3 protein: CASSSDLGSNQPQHF. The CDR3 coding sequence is TGTGCCAGCAGTTCGGATCTTGGGAGCAATCAGCCCCAGCATTTT.

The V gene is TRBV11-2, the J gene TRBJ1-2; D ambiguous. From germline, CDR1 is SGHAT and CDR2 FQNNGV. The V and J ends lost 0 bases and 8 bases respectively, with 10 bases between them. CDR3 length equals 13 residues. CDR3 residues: CASSLDRTRGYTF. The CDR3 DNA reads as TGTGCCAGCAGCTTAGACCGGACTAGGGGCTACACCTTC.

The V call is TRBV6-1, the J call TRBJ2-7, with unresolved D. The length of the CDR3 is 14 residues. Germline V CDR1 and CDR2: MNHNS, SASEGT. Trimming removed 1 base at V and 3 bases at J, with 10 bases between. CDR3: CASSEEAVNYEQYV. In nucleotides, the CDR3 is TGTGCCAGCAGTGAAGAGGCCGTAAACTACGAGCAGTACGTC.

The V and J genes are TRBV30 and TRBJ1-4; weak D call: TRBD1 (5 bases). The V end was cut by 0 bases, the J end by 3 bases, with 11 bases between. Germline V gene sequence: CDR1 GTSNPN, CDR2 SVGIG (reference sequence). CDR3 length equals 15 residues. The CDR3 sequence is CAWSVPGLSNEKLFF. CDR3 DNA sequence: TGTGCCTGGAGTGTACCGGGGCTGTCTAATGAAAAACTGTTTTTT.

The CDR3 region is CASSLGFRETGIVGETQYF. The CDR3 DNA sequence: TGTGCCAGCAGCTTAGGCTTTCGGGAAACGGGAATAGTAGGAGAGACCCAGTACTTC. This chain uses TRBV7-9 with TRBJ2-5, with a tentative D call TRBD2 (5 bases). The V gene lost 1 base and the J gene lost 4 bases, with 25 bases spanning the gap. The CDR3 has 19 amino acids. Germline V gene lookup returns CDR1 SEHNR and CDR2 FQNEAQ (reference sequence). Full variable domain (missing parts from reference TRBV7-9 and TRBJ2-5): DTGVSQNPRHKITKRGQNVTFRCDPISEHNRLYWYRQTLGQGPEFLTYFQNEAQLEKSRLLSDRFSAERPKGSFSTLEIQRTEQGDSAMYLCASSLGFRETGIVGETQYFGPGTRLLVL.

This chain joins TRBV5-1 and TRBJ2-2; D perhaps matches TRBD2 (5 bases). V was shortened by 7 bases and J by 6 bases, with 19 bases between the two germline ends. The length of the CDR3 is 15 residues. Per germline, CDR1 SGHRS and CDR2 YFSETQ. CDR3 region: CASSPRERSSGELFF. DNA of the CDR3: TGCGCCAGCTCCCCACGGGAAAGGTCATCCGGGGAGCTGTTTTTT.